This entry lists 10 T cell receptor beta chains sequenced from one sample in a study of T cell changes during pregnancy in multiple sclerosis. This table comes from immunoSEQ multiplex PCR, and its TCRdb copy is limited to in-frame clones, with some not included. The table records approximately 100,000 clones, roughly 92% of them present only once. Source: peripheral blood, taken after pregnancy. These receptors originate from a female donor with multiple sclerosis, enrolled in a pregnancy study.

This chain uses TRBV13 with TRBJ2-5; possibly TRBD1 for D (7 bases). The V end lost 5 bases, the J end lost 0 bases, and 13 bases lay between the germline ends. This CDR3 contains 15 residues. The germline V gene encodes CDR1 PRHDT and CDR2 FYEKMQ (reference sequence). CDR3 DNA sequence: TGTGCCAGCAGCCCGGAGGGACAGTACCAAGAGACCCAGTACTTC. It encodes CASSPEGQYQETQYF.

This clone has only one observation. This chain links TRBV11-2 with TRBJ2-7; TRBD2 might be the D (5 bases). This CDR3 region has 17 residues. Germline CDR1 and CDR2: SGHAT and FQNNGV. Trimming shortened V by 2 bases and J by 2 bases, and 19 bases separated the two germline ends. The CDR3 sequence: CASSLRYRGSNPYEQYF. The DNA for the CDR3 is TGTGCCAGCAGCTTAAGGTACCGGGGATCAAACCCCTACGAGCAGTACTTC.

V usage is TRBV7-2 and J usage is TRBJ1-5; 11 nucleotides agree with TRBD1. CDR1 is SGHTA and CDR2 is FQGNSA in the germline V gene. The CDR3 consists of 17 residues. Unmatched junction bases numbered 12, after V lost 5 bases and J lost 6 bases. The chain's CDR3 is CASSPGGGQGVTQPQHF. The DNA for the CDR3 is TGTGCCAGCAGCCCCGGGGGGGGACAGGGGGTAACTCAGCCCCAGCATTTT.

The DNA for the CDR3 is TGCGCCAGCAGCTTGCGGGGACAGGGGGGGCTAGCCAAAAACATTCAGTACTTC. The encoded protein is CASSLRGQGGLAKNIQYF. This chain connects TRBV5-1 to TRBJ2-4; 11 bases map to TRBD1. CDR1 SGHRS and CDR2 YFSETQ come from the germline V gene. The CDR3 contains 18 residues. The trim removed 1 base at V and 0 bases at J, leaving 6 bases unmatched.

The chain joins TRBV2 to TRBJ2-1; no firm D call. This CDR3 is built from 13 residues. The V end was cut by 4 bases, the J end by 4 bases, with 8 bases between. The germline gives CDR1 SNHLY, CDR2 FYNNEI. The CDR3 sequence: CASSAATYNEQFF. For the CDR3, the DNA is TGTGCCAGCAGTGCTGCGACTTACAATGAGCAGTTCTTC.

The chain carries TRBV4-3 and TRBJ1-1, with D tentatively TRBD1 (6 bases). Trimming stripped 4 bases from V and 4 bases from J, with 19 bases between. The CDR3 totals 16 residues. Germline CDR1 is LGHNA and CDR2 is YSLEER. The CDR3, as DNA: TGCGCCAGCAGCCGGTCTGAAGGGGGGGTGCGCACTGAAGCTTTCTTT. Its translation: CASSRSEGGVRTEAFF.

The chain combines TRBV15 with TRBJ2-3; no reliable D call. Germline CDR1 reads LNHNV; CDR2 reads YYDKDF (reference sequence). The CDR3 is 15 amino acids. Trimming took 0 bases from V and 2 from J, leaving 9 bases between them. The DNA of the CDR3 is TGTGCCACCAGCAGAGATCAAGAGATCACAGATACGCAGTATTTT. Protein: CATSRDQEITDTQYF.

The gene calls are TRBV29-1 and TRBJ2-4; maybe TRBD1 (5 bases). CDR3 length: 12 residues. V gave up 3 bases and J gave up 12 bases, with 15 bases separating them. Germline loops: CDR1 SQVTM, CDR2 ANQGSEA. CDR3 DNA: TGCAGCGTTGAGGGGCTTGGGGCGGATCAGTACTTC. Its translation is CSVEGLGADQYF.

This chain joins TRBV11-2 and TRBJ2-2; D gene unclear. The V end lost 2 bases, the J end lost 6 bases, and 4 bases lay between the germline ends. Per germline, CDR1 SGHAT and CDR2 FQNNGV. This CDR3 contains 12 residues. CDR3 DNA sequence: TGTGCCAGCAGCTTACGGGCCGGGGAGCTGTTTTTT. The encoded protein is CASSLRAGELFF.

Remarks on this clone: Other nucleotide sequences in the sample specify the same CDR3. This chain joins TRBV7-9 and TRBJ1-4; D not certain. Germline V gene sequence: CDR1 SEHNR, CDR2 FQNEAQ (reference sequence). V lost 1 base and J lost 7, with 4 bases in between. The CDR3 sequence is 12 residues long. The CDR3 region is CASSLVGEKLFF. Here the CDR3 DNA reads TGTGCCAGCAGCTTAGTCGGTGAAAAACTGTTTTTT.